This T cell receptor (beta chain) was captured in a study of blood T cell repertoires in COVID-19. The overall study: From the United States, Italy and Spain came samples of acute and convalescent COVID-19.

This clone was counted only a few times. The repertoire was sequenced with immunoSEQ multiplex PCR; TCRdb's copy has only in-frame clones and lacks some. This sample carries over 250,000 clones, over 65% of them seen once, and the ten largest clones take more than 2.5%. The CDR3 runs 13 residues. The clonotype was recovered from a woman of 80 years or more with acute or convalescent COVID-19. V gene TRBV7-5 combines with J gene TRBJ1-1. TRBV7-5 is flagged as a pseudogene. The material sequenced was peripheral blood. Here the CDR3 reads CARSPRGSTEAFF. DNA for the CDR3: TGTGCCAGAAGCCCGCGAGGTAGCACTGAAGCTTTCTTT.